Detailed here is one T cell receptor beta chain. Its antigen remains unknown. This sample is part of a study of CD8+ T cells in alopecia areata. Findings and limits, study-wide: TCR sharing was clearer in mice than between patients, perhaps partly owing to patient HLA diversity. Lesional tissue from the scalp (especially in alopecia totalis/universalis) showed higher clonality than normal scalp.

Sequencing relied on a cDNA template that was reverse transcribed from extracted RNA. Sequenced by immunoSEQ multiplex PCR; TCRdb stores in-frame clones only, minus some. The table lists about 110,000 clones, 45% to 60% of them singletons. From alopecia areata patients, lesional scalp punch biopsies and peripheral blood were collected. Sorted populations comprised CD4+ and CD8+ T cells obtained from PBMCs. After removal of 1 base from V and 0 bases from J, the junction contained 6 bases not matched to a gene. CDR1 and CDR2 from the germline V gene are SGHDN and FVKESK. The CDR3 has 17 amino acids. The chain joins TRBV14 to TRBJ2-7; 10 nucleotides agree with TRBD2. The sequencing sample was made of NKG2D-low CD8+ T cells sorted from blood. The origin of this receptor is a human donor with alopecia areata. The CDR3 region is CASSQVLAGGISYEQYF. In DNA form, the CDR3 reads TGTGCCAGCAGCCAAGTCTTAGCGGGAGGAATCTCCTACGAGCAGTACTTC.